These 26 T cell receptor beta chains came from one sample sequenced in a study of blood T cell repertoires in COVID-19. The protocol was immunoSEQ multiplex PCR, while the TCRdb copy is restricted to in-frame clones and leaves out a portion. The sample yields approximately 350,000 clones, roughly 90% seen once. Sequenced sample: peripheral blood. These receptors were obtained from a woman in her seventies with COVID-19, enrolled during active disease.

This sequence joins TRBV6-2 or TRBV6-3 and TRBJ1-1, with 7 nucleotides matching TRBD1. This CDR3 has 16 residues. Germline V gene sequence: CDR1 MNHEY, CDR2 SVGEGT. V gave up 0 bases and J gave up 3 bases; unmatched junction bases: 7. The CDR3 DNA is TGTGCCAGCAGTTACTCGATAGGGGGCGCGGACACTGAAGCTTTCTTT. Translated, it gives CASSYSIGGADTEAFF.

The chain recombines TRBV7-2 with TRBJ2-3, with D unclear. Deletions cut 5 bases from V and 5 bases from J, with 14 bases between. This CDR3 contains 14 residues. CDR1 and CDR2 (germline): SGHTA, FQGNSA. This chain's CDR3 is CASSPGLTGDTQYF. The CDR3 region has the DNA TGTGCCAGCAGCCCCGGGTTAACCGGAGATACGCAGTATTTT.

The rearrangement joins TRBV5-4 to TRBJ1-2; TRBD1 might be the D (5 bases). V was clipped by 5 bases and J by 2 bases, with 10 bases between them. CDR1 and CDR2 from the germline V gene are SGHNT and YYREEE (reference sequence). The CDR3 has 13 amino acids. The CDR3 DNA follows: TGTGCCAGCAGGGTGGCAGGGAACTATGGCTACACCTTC. Its translation is CASRVAGNYGYTF.

For the CDR3, the DNA is TGCGCCAGCAGCTTGTTCGACAGGGAGGATGGCTACACCTTC. This encodes CASSLFDREDGYTF. The chain employs TRBV5-1 and TRBJ1-2, with TRBD1 matching over 7 bases. V was pared by 1 base and J by 6 bases, with 6 bases of the junction left unmatched. The CDR3 is made up of 14 amino acids. The germline V gene encodes CDR1 SGHRS and CDR2 YFSETQ.

DNA for the CDR3: TGTGCCAGTAGTATAGCCCTGGGACAAACCTACGAGCAGTACTTC. Protein product: CASSIALGQTYEQYF. The chain employs TRBV19 and TRBJ2-7; D perhaps matches TRBD1 (6 bases). The CDR3 is made up of 15 amino acids. Germline V gene lookup returns CDR1 LNHDA and CDR2 SQIVND (reference sequence). The V end was cut by 1 base, the J end by 2 bases, with 12 bases between.

The J gene is TRBJ1-1, the V gene TRBV28, with 8 bases identical to TRBD1. V was clipped by 5 bases and J by 4 bases; unmatched bases: 6. The CDR3 is 14 residues long. CDR1 and CDR2 from the germline V gene are MDHEN and SYDVKM. The chain's CDR3 is CASSPGQGITEAFF. DNA for the CDR3: TGTGCCAGCAGTCCCGGACAGGGAATCACTGAAGCTTTCTTT.

The chain joins TRBV30 to TRBJ1-1; a weak D match, TRBD1 (6 bases). Germline V gene sequence: CDR1 GTSNPN, CDR2 SVGIG (reference sequence). The CDR3 is 13 residues long. Trimming removed 0 bases from V and 5 bases from J, with 10 bases in between. The chain's CDR3 is CAWSVAGVTEAFF. CDR3 nucleotide sequence: TGTGCCTGGAGTGTCGCAGGGGTTACTGAAGCTTTCTTT. The whole variable domain, filled in from reference TRBV30 and TRBJ1-1, reads SQTIHQWPATLVQPVGSPLSLECTVEGTSNPNLYWYRQAAGRGLQLLFYSVGIGQISSEVPQNLSASRPQDRQFILSSKKLLLSDSGFYLCAWSVAGVTEAFFGQGTRLTVV.

The J gene is TRBJ2-2, the V gene TRBV12-5; the match to TRBD2 covers 8 bases. Germline CDR1 and CDR2: LGHNT and FRNRAP. This CDR3 is built from 14 residues. Trimming removed 3 bases from V and 6 bases from J; junction bases left unmatched: 3. Here the CDR3 DNA reads TGTGCTAGTGGTTTCGGGGGGGGGTCCGGGGAGCTGTTTTTT. This codes for CASGFGGGSGELFF.

The chain joins TRBV2 to TRBJ1-5, with D possibly being TRBD1 (6 bases). Trimming cost V 5 bases and J 3 bases, with 17 bases left between them. The CDR3 has 16 amino acids. CDR1 and CDR2 from the germline V gene are SNHLY and FYNNEI. DNA of the CDR3: TGTGCCAGCAGTTTAAAGTTGACAGGTTTCAATCAGCCCCAGCATTTT. Translated: CASSLKLTGFNQPQHF.

This clone appeared a single time. The chain is built from TRBV28 and TRBJ1-2; D not certain. Germline values: CDR1 MDHEN, CDR2 SYDVKM. Trimming removed 2 bases at V and 4 bases at J, with 8 bases between. CDR3 length: 13 residues. The CDR3 reads CASSLQLGYGYTF. The CDR3 bases are TGTGCCAGCAGTTTACAGCTAGGCTATGGCTACACCTTC.

The rearrangement uses TRBV5-1 and TRBJ1-1; 8 bases align to TRBD1. From germline, CDR1 is SGHRS and CDR2 YFSETQ. V lost 3 bases to trimming and J lost 0 bases; unmatched junction nucleotides: 7. The CDR3 loop spans 16 amino acids. The CDR3 bases are TGCGCCAGCAGCTCCGGACAGGGCGTAATGAACACTGAAGCTTTCTTT. Its translation is CASSSGQGVMNTEAFF.

Only a few counts were recorded for this clone. The chain combines TRBV4-2 with TRBJ1-6; weak D call: TRBD1 (5 bases). The CDR3 has 16 residues. Trimming cost V 0 bases and J 7 bases, with 13 bases left between them. Germline loops: CDR1 LGHNA, CDR2 YNFKEQ. DNA for the CDR3: TGTGCCAGCAGCCAAGATAAGGGGATGAAGAATTCACCCCTCCACTTT. This encodes CASSQDKGMKNSPLHF.

The chain couples TRBV4-1 to TRBJ1-1; TRBD1 agrees at 8 bases. Germline CDR1 is MGHRA and CDR2 is YSYEKL. J gave up 2 bases and V 1 base, and 3 bases lay outside the gene matches. The CDR3 is 15 amino acids. CDR3 in DNA: TGCGCCAGCAGCCAAGCCGGGACAGGCAACACTGAAGCTTTCTTT. Translation gives CASSQAGTGNTEAFF.

This chain links TRBV12-5 with TRBJ2-3; a weak D match, TRBD2 (6 bases). The CDR3 has 14 residues. CDR1 is LGHNT, CDR2 FRNRAP, per germline. V lost 2 bases and J lost 5, with 11 bases in between. This CDR3 reads CASGLWRDQDTQYF. Here the CDR3 DNA reads TGTGCTAGTGGTTTGTGGCGGGACCAAGATACGCAGTATTTT.

The chain couples TRBV19 to TRBJ1-5; maybe TRBD1 (5 bases). The CDR3 is 15 amino acids. Trimming pared 4 bases from V and 0 bases from J, leaving 10 bases between. CDR1 is LNHDA, CDR2 SQIVND, per germline (reference sequence). The DNA for the CDR3 is TGTGCCAGTAGTACGACAGTTCATAGCAATCAGCCCCAGCATTTT. Protein product: CASSTTVHSNQPQHF.

The V call is TRBV20-1, the J call TRBJ2-5, with a possible D match to TRBD1 (5 bases). CDR1 and CDR2 (germline): DFQATT, SNEGSKA (reference sequence). Trimming cost V 3 bases and J 2 bases, with 7 bases left between them. This CDR3 is 12 amino acids long. CDR3 amino acids: CSASQGQETQYF. For the CDR3, the DNA is TGCAGTGCTAGTCAGGGTCAAGAGACCCAGTACTTC.

V and J are TRBV6-6 and TRBJ1-5; D ambiguous. With 4 bases removed from V and 3 bases from J, the gap between germline ends came to 16 bases. CDR3 length equals 16 residues. Germline CDR1 and CDR2: MNHNY and SVGAGI (reference sequence). The chain's CDR3 is CASSSHDRGNNQPQHF. Here the CDR3 DNA reads TGTGCCAGCAGTTCTCACGATCGGGGTAACAATCAGCCCCAGCATTTT.

Concerning this clone: Other nucleotide sequences from this sample produce the same CDR3. The chain recombines TRBV12-3 or TRBV12-4 with TRBJ2-7; D is possibly TRBD2 (5 bases). CDR3 length: 12 amino acids. Deletions cut 2 bases from V and 5 bases from J, with 7 bases between. CDR3 sequence reads: CASSLRGNEQYF. CDR3 in DNA: TGTGCCAGCAGTTTACGGGGTAACGAGCAGTACTTC.

This sequence joins TRBV3-1 (or the pseudogene TRBV3-2) and TRBJ2-2; 13 nucleotides match TRBD2. Germline CDR1 reads LGHDT; CDR2 reads YNNKEL (reference sequence). V lost 4 bases, J lost 6 bases, and 2 bases stayed unmatched. The CDR3 is made up of 15 amino acids. The CDR3 here is CASSRGLAGAGELFF. DNA of the CDR3: TGTGCCAGCAGCCGAGGACTAGCGGGGGCCGGGGAGCTGTTTTTT.

The J gene is TRBJ2-2, the V gene TRBV9; maybe TRBD2 (5 bases). In germline, CDR1 is SGDLS, CDR2 YYNGEE. The CDR3 totals 16 residues. V dropped 0 bases and J dropped 0 bases, with 9 bases sitting between them. The CDR3 region has the DNA TGTGCCAGCAGCGTAGGGTTACTAGCGAACACCGGGGAGCTGTTTTTT. Translated: CASSVGLLANTGELFF.

V and J are TRBV3-1 (or the pseudogene TRBV3-2) and TRBJ1-2; 8 positions match TRBD1. The junction had 2 bases not matched to a gene; V was cut back by 4 bases and J by 4 bases. This CDR3 is 13 amino acids long. The germline V gene has CDR1 LGHDT and CDR2 YNNKEL (reference sequence). The DNA for the CDR3 is TGTGCCAGCAGCCGACAGGGGAGCTATGGCTACACCTTC. It encodes CASSRQGSYGYTF.

This clone occurred once. This rearrangement joins TRBV6-1 to TRBJ2-1, with TRBD1 matching 8 bases. The CDR3 spans 16 residues. V was clipped by 0 bases and J by 2 bases; unmatched bases: 3. Germline assignment: CDR1 MNHNS and CDR2 SASEGT. The CDR3 loop reads CASSEAQGAAYNEQFF. DNA of the CDR3: TGTGCCAGCAGTGAAGCGCAGGGGGCCGCCTACAATGAGCAGTTCTTC.

The CDR3 bases are TGTGCCAGCAGCCTGGGAGGGCGGAACACTGAAGCTTTCTTT. This codes for CASSLGGRNTEAFF. The rearrangement links TRBV5-5 to TRBJ1-1, with D unresolved. The CDR3 extends over 14 amino acids. V gave up 4 bases and J gave up 1 base, with 11 bases separating them. Germline-derived CDR1 and CDR2 are SGHKS and YYEKEE (reference sequence).

V gene TRBV3-1 (or the pseudogene TRBV3-2) combines with J gene TRBJ1-1; 8 bases are shared with TRBD1. Germline values: CDR1 LGHDT, CDR2 YNNKEL (reference sequence). V trimming: 4 bases; J trimming: 6 bases; junction bases outside the gene matches: 7. The CDR3 totals 14 residues. The CDR3 is CASSLTGGPAEAFF. CDR3 DNA sequence: TGTGCCAGCAGCCTTACAGGGGGTCCGGCTGAAGCTTTCTTT.

CDR3 bases: TGCGCCAGCAGCTTGGGACAGGGGGCAACACTATATGGCTACACCTTC. Translation: CASSLGQGATLYGYTF. The V call is TRBV5-1, the J call TRBJ1-2; 10 positions agree with TRBD1. J was trimmed by 5 bases and V by 0 bases; bases with no gene match: 7. The CDR3 contains 16 residues. Germline V CDR1 and CDR2: SGHRS, YFSETQ.

The chain uses TRBV7-9 and TRBJ2-3, with 8 bases fitting TRBD2. This CDR3 is 14 amino acids long. The germline V gene encodes CDR1 SEHNR and CDR2 FQNEAQ (reference sequence). The ends lost 11 bases at V and 5 bases at J; junction bases unmatched: 12. The CDR3 sequence: CAGEGLGVGDTQYF. CDR3 in DNA: TGTGCCGGAGAGGGACTAGGGGTCGGAGATACGCAGTATTTT.